This T cell receptor (beta chain) was sequenced during a study of blood T cells in healthy people across ages. Unmatched junction bases numbered 18, after V lost 7 bases and J lost 0 bases. Germline-derived CDR1 and CDR2 are SGHRS and YFSETQ. This CDR3 comprises 18 residues. Next came a second PCR, run for about 6 to 11 cycles, which used a sample-barcoded 5' primer along with a J-beta primer mix. TCRdb reprocessed the 5' RACE reads via MiXCR and lists one record per CDR3 protein. The sample holds fewer than 600,000 distinct CDR3 sequences, about 29% seen once. Only a few counts were recorded for this clonotype. These data were also filed under a second study, of T cells of mothers and their children. That work states: Normalized overlap was always slightly, never significantly, higher in related than unrelated mother-child pairs.

The chain employs TRBV5-1 and TRBJ1-1, with 7 bases identical to TRBD1. The material sequenced was blood. This receptor was taken from a boy aged 2 to 10 in good health. The CDR3, as DNA: TGCGCCAGCCGAGGGGTAAAAGGGGGCGCGGGCCTGAACACTGAAGCTTTCTTT. Its protein is CASRGVKGGAGLNTEAFF.